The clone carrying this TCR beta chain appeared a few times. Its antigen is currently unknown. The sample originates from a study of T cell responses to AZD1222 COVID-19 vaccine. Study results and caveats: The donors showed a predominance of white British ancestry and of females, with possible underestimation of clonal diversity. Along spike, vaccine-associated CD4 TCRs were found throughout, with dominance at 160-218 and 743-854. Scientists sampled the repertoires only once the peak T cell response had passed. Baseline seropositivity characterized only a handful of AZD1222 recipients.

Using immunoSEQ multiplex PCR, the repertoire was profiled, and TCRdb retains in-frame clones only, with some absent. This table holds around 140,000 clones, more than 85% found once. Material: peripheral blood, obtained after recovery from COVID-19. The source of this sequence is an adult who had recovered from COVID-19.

The CDR3 reads CAYGRGSFSYNSPLHF. In DNA form, the CDR3 reads TGTGCCTACGGAAGAGGCAGCTTCTCCTATAATTCACCCCTCCACTTT. V usage is TRBV30 and J usage is TRBJ1-6; D is unclear. Germline CDR1 is GTSNPN and CDR2 is SVGIG (reference sequence). This CDR3 spans 16 amino acids. V was trimmed by 7 bases and J by 0 bases, leaving 16 bases between them.